This T cell receptor beta chain comes out of a study of T-cell memory formation after mild COVID-19. TCRdb re-called the 5' RACE reads with MiXCR, one entry per CDR3 protein. The data show 200,000 to 250,000 distinct CDR3 sequences, more than 25% seen once. This sequence originates from an adult woman who had mild COVID-19 (a few samples of this study predate the infection). Cell type and time point are not known. Source material: PBMCs or a T cell subset sorted from them (not recorded which).

The CDR3 DNA is TGTGCCAGCAGCTTGGCCGACAGCCGGGGGTCTTTGCAGTACTTC. Its protein is CASSLADSRGSLQYF. The chain combines TRBV7-2 with TRBJ2-7, with D perhaps matching TRBD2 (6 bases). V lost 3 bases and J 9 bases, leaving 21 bases between the germline ends. This CDR3 has 15 amino acids. Germline lookup yields CDR1 SGHTA and CDR2 FQGNSA.